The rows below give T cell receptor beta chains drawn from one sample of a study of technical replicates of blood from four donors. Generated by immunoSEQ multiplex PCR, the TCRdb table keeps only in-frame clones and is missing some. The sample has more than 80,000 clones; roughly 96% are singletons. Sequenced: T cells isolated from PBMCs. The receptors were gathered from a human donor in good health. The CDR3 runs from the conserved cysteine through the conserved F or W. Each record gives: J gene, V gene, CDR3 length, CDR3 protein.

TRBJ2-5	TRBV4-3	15	CASSQTVGRQETQYF
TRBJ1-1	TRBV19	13	CASSHGQGTEAFF
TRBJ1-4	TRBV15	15	CATSRNRATNEKLFF
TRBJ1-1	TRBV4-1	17	CASSLLQRGTSNTEAFF
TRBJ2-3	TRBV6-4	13	CASSDSEREAQYF
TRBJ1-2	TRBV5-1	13	CASSLGGGDGYTF
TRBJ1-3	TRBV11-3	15	CASSRGHHSGNTIYF
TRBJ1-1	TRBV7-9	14	CASSLSPLNTEAFF
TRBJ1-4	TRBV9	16	CASSARGKGTNEKLFF
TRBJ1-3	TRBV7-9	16	CASSLGAGFSGNTIYF
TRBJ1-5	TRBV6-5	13	CASRDNSNQPQHF
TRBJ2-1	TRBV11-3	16	CASSNRAGVGYNEQFF
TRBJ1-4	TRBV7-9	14	CASSPYGSGEKLFF
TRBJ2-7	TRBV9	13	CASSAAGGGEQYF
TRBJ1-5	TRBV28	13	CASSSYSNQPQHF
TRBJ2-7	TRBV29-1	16	CSVGGLAGEGSYEQYF
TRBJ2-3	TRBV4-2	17	CASSQDTSGSLADTQYF
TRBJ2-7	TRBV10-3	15	CAISEASGSGYEQYF
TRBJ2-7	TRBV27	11	CASSFGYEQYF
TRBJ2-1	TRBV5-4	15	CASSLQGMAINEQFF